These T cell receptor beta chains were read from a single sample in a study of blood T cell repertoires in COVID-19. The protocol was immunoSEQ multiplex PCR, while the TCRdb copy is restricted to in-frame clones and leaves out a portion. The data hold roughly 68,000 clones, with roughly 86% observed a single time. Sample: peripheral blood. These receptors all stem from a man aged 50 to 60 with acute or convalescent COVID-19. Each CDR3 is given with its conserved first and last residue. The D gene is left open where the match is weak. Clone size appears in some rows only: once, few, many, or a class for an expanded clone.

j_call d_call v_call clone_size cdr3_aa cdr3_nt
TRBJ1-1 . TRBV5-1 . CASSLGDMNTEAFF TGCGCCAGCAGCTTGGGGGACATGAACACTGAAGCTTTCTTT
TRBJ2-1 TRBD2 TRBV30 . CAWMGLAGNEQFF TGTGCCTGGATGGGACTAGCGGGCAATGAGCAGTTCTTC
TRBJ1-6 TRBD1 TRBV14 . CASSHGGTGLYNSPLHF TGTGCCAGCAGCCATGGCGGGACAGGCCTCTATAATTCACCCCTCCACTTT
TRBJ1-2 . TRBV7-9 . CASSSAPDSEIGYTF TGTGCCAGCAGCTCAGCTCCGGACAGCGAGATAGGCTACACCTTC
TRBJ1-6 . TRBV18 . CASSPTEHVLNSPLHF TGTGCCAGCTCACCAACCGAGCATGTACTTAATTCACCCCTCCACTTT
TRBJ2-2 TRBD2 TRBV29-1 . CSVPTSGGRGGELFF TGCAGCGTGCCCACTAGCGGGGGGCGGGGCGGGGAGCTGTTTTTT
TRBJ2-3 . TRBV7-3 . CASSLIGGHTDTQYF TGTGCCAGCAGCTTAATCGGGGGGCACACAGATACGCAGTATTTT
TRBJ2-2 TRBD1 TRBV5-1 . CASSTETGWNTGELFF TGCGCCAGCAGCACCGAGACAGGGTGGAACACCGGGGAGCTGTTTTTT
TRBJ1-1 . TRBV4-2 once CASSQDMANTEAFF TGTGCCAGCAGCCAAGACATGGCAAACACTGAAGCTTTCTTT
TRBJ1-1 . TRBV7-8 . CASSLAQGTMNTEAFF TGTGCCAGCAGCTTAGCGCAAGGGACAATGAACACTGAAGCTTTCTTT
TRBJ2-7 . TRBV4-2 . CASSQTGYEQYF TGTGCCAGCAGCCAGACGGGCTACGAGCAGTACTTC
TRBJ1-6 . TRBV6-2/TRBV6-3 . CASSLMTSPYNSPLHF TGTGCCAGCAGTCTGATGACTTCTCCCTATAATTCACCCCTCCACTTT
TRBJ2-3 . TRBV7-7 few CASSPGVAVTDTQYF TGTGCTAGCAGCCCCGGGGTAGCGGTAACAGATACGCAGTATTTT
TRBJ1-1 . TRBV7-6 few CASSTQGNTEAFF TGTGCCAGCAGCACACAGGGGAACACTGAAGCTTTCTTT
TRBJ1-5 . TRBV6-2/TRBV6-3 few CASSFGRGNQPQHF TGTGCCAGCAGTTTTGGCAGGGGCAATCAGCCCCAGCATTTT
TRBJ2-7 TRBD1 TRBV6-4 . CASREKDRGRRSEQYF TGTGCCAGCAGAGAAAAGGACAGGGGAAGACGGTCCGAGCAGTACTTC
TRBJ1-5 . TRBV12-5 . CASGLPSEPQHF TGTGCTAGTGGTTTGCCCTCGGAGCCCCAGCATTTT
TRBJ1-5 . TRBV19 . CASSVQHSNQPQHF TGTGCCAGTAGCGTACAGCATAGCAATCAGCCCCAGCATTTT
TRBJ1-2 TRBD1 TRBV28 . CASSPGQGAGYGYTF TGTGCCAGCAGTCCGGGACAGGGGGCCGGATATGGCTACACCTTC
TRBJ2-3 TRBD2 TRBV4-2 . CASSQGGALYSGTQYF TGTGCCAGCAGCCAGGGAGGGGCCCTTTATTCGGGTACGCAGTATTTT
TRBJ2-2 . TRBV7-7 . CASRSFQNTGELFF TGTGCTAGCAGGAGTTTCCAGAACACCGGGGAGCTGTTTTTT
TRBJ2-7 TRBD2 TRBV9 . CASSVVSGGAEQYF TGTGCCAGCAGCGTAGTCAGCGGGGGGGCCGAGCAGTACTTC
TRBJ2-3 . TRBV19 . CASSIGGLADTQYF TGTGCCAGTAGTATTGGAGGGCTGGCAGATACGCAGTATTTT
TRBJ2-2 . TRBV18 . CASSPPSAGRTGELFF TGTGCCAGCTCACCACCCTCGGCAGGGCGGACCGGGGAGCTGTTTTTT
TRBJ1-2 . TRBV7-8 . CASSLLRVYGYTF TGTGCCAGCAGCTTACTCAGGGTGTATGGCTACACCTTC
TRBJ1-2 TRBD1 TRBV30 . CAWSLHRGGRLGDGYTF TGTGCCTGGAGCCTCCACAGGGGCGGGCGTCTAGGCGATGGCTACACCTTC
TRBJ1-1 . TRBV25-1 . CASSDGMNYEAFF TGTGCCAGCAGTGATGGCATGAATTATGAAGCTTTCTTT
TRBJ2-2 TRBD2 TRBV7-8 . CASSLDSGGFRTGELFF TGTGCCAGCAGCTTAGATTCGGGAGGATTTCGTACCGGGGAGCTGTTTTTT
TRBJ2-3 . TRBV5-1 . CASSETADTQYF TGCGCCAGCAGCGAGACAGCAGATACGCAGTATTTT
TRBJ2-7 . TRBV5-4 . CASNRGGSYEQYF TGTGCCAGCAACAGGGGGGGTTCCTACGAGCAGTACTTC
TRBJ2-7 TRBD1 TRBV5-4 . CASSLANRGDRGREQYF TGTGCCAGCAGCTTGGCCAATAGGGGGGACAGGGGCCGGGAGCAGTACTTC
TRBJ2-3 TRBD1 TRBV5-1 . CASSFRDRRTDTQYF TGCGCCAGCAGCTTCCGGGACAGGAGGACAGATACGCAGTATTTT
TRBJ1-1 . TRBV6-2/TRBV6-3 . CASSYSPSKTEAFF TGTGCCAGCAGTTACTCCCCCAGTAAGACTGAAGCTTTCTTT
TRBJ1-1 TRBD1 TRBV3-1/TRBV3-2 . CASRKPGQGNTEAFF TGTGCCAGCAGAAAGCCGGGACAGGGAAACACTGAAGCTTTCTTT
TRBJ1-5 . TRBV5-6 . CASSTGSQPQHF TGTGCCAGCAGCACCGGGAGTCAGCCCCAGCATTTT
TRBJ1-2 TRBD1 TRBV19 . CASSPGQYGYTF TGTGCCAGTAGTCCGGGACAGTATGGCTACACCTTC
TRBJ2-7 . TRBV10-3 . CAIRGSLPYEQYF TGTGCCATCAGGGGCAGCCTACCTTACGAGCAGTACTTC
TRBJ1-2 TRBD1 TRBV19 . CASSLGQGDGYTF TGTGCCAGTAGTTTAGGACAGGGTGATGGCTACACCTTC
TRBJ2-7 . TRBV14 . CASSPRGREQYF TGTGCCAGCAGCCCGCGGGGTCGGGAGCAGTACTTC
TRBJ2-3 TRBD1 TRBV7-3 . CASSPGQGADTQYF TGTGCCAGCAGCCCCGGACAGGGAGCAGATACGCAGTATTTT
TRBJ1-1 . TRBV28 . CASSLWAVSNTEAFF TGTGCCAGCAGTTTATGGGCAGTCTCGAACACTGAAGCTTTCTTT
TRBJ2-5 TRBD2 TRBV27 . CASSLIWGGQETQYF TGTGCCAGCAGTTTAATTTGGGGGGGACAAGAGACCCAGTACTTC
TRBJ2-2 . TRBV11-2 . CASSLNQGGNTGELFF TGTGCCAGCAGCCTTAATCAGGGGGGGAACACCGGGGAGCTGTTTTTT